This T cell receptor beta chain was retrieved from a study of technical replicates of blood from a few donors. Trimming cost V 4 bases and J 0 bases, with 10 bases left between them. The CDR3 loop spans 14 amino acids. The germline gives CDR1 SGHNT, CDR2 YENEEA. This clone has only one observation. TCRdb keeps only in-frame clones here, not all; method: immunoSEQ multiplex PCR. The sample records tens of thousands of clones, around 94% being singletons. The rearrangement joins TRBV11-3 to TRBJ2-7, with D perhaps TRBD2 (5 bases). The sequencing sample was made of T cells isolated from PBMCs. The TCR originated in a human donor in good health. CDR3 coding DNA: TGTGCCAGCAGCTACGCTGGAGGCTCCTACGAGCAGTACTTC. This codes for CASSYAGGSYEQYF.